The 29 T cell receptor beta chains listed next were all sequenced from one sample in a study of shared clonotypes between healthy human individuals. Assay: immunoSEQ multiplex PCR; the TCRdb copy retains only in-frame clones and omits some. The table has about 1.5 million clones, around 98% seen once. Sequencing was performed on naive CD4+ T cells sorted from blood. Indicated subset: CD45RA+ positively selected. These receptors were taken from a man aged 25 to 40 in good health.

The V and J genes are TRBV4-1 and TRBJ2-7; D possibly uses TRBD1 or TRBD2 (6 bases each). V shed 2 bases and J shed 0 bases, with 20 bases lying between them. CDR1 is MGHRA and CDR2 is YSYEKL in the germline V gene. CDR3 length: 18 amino acids. This chain's CDR3 is CASSQSARGTPVSYEQYF. The CDR3 nucleotides read TGCGCCAGCAGCCAATCCGCCCGGGGGACACCCGTCTCCTACGAGCAGTACTTC.

As to this clone: The sample holds other DNA sequences that translate to the same CDR3. The J gene is TRBJ2-7, the V gene TRBV6-6, with D unclear. Trimming shortened V by 4 bases and J by 0 bases, and 4 bases separated the two germline ends. The CDR3 spans 12 residues. CDR1 and CDR2 (germline): MNHNY, SVGAGI (reference sequence). CDR3 amino acids: CASSSVSYEQYF. Written as DNA, the CDR3 is TGTGCCAGCAGTTCTGTCTCCTACGAGCAGTACTTC.

The chain uses TRBV6-1 and TRBJ2-7; a possible D gene is TRBD2 (6 bases). Trimming left V 0 bases short and J 2 bases short, with 14 bases between. The CDR3 loop spans 16 amino acids. Germline lookup yields CDR1 MNHNS and CDR2 SASEGT. The CDR3 protein is CASSEALVGEAYEQYF. In nucleotides, the CDR3 is TGTGCCAGCAGTGAAGCGCTTGTCGGGGAGGCCTACGAGCAGTACTTC.

The chain carries TRBV7-2 and TRBJ2-7; D might be TRBD1 or TRBD2, each matching 5 bases. The CDR3 extends over 14 amino acids. V lost 5 bases to trimming and J lost 0 bases, with 11 bases between them. Per germline, CDR1 SGHTA and CDR2 FQGNSA. The CDR3 loop is CASSRDRDSYEQYF. In DNA, the CDR3 is TGTGCCAGCAGCCGGGACCGTGACTCCTACGAGCAGTACTTC.

The V call is TRBV27, the J call TRBJ2-7, with TRBD1 identical over 7 bases. The V gene's germline CDR1 is MNHEY and CDR2 SMNVEV (reference sequence). The junction had 3 bases not matched to a gene; V was cut back by 6 bases and J by 4 bases. The CDR3 length is 12 residues. As DNA, the CDR3 is TGTGCCAGCAGCAAACAGGGGTACGAGCAGTACTTC. Protein: CASSKQGYEQYF.

The chain recombines TRBV30 with TRBJ1-5; D is perhaps TRBD1 (6 bases). Germline V gene lookup returns CDR1 GTSNPN and CDR2 SVGIG (reference sequence). Trimming shortened V by 3 bases and J by 2 bases, and 23 bases separated the two germline ends. This CDR3 region has 18 residues. The CDR3 is CAWSRDEGGFGGNQPQHF. The CDR3 DNA reads as TGTGCCTGGAGCCGCGACGAGGGGGGGTTTGGTGGCAATCAGCCCCAGCATTTT.

CDR3 sequence reads: CASSVAQGRGYTF. CDR3 nucleotide sequence: TGTGCCAGCAGCGTAGCGCAGGGTAGGGGCTACACCTTC. The chain links TRBV9 to TRBJ1-2; D possibly corresponds to TRBD1 (5 bases). The germline CDR1 and CDR2 sequences are SGDLS and YYNGEE. CDR3 length equals 13 residues. V lost 0 bases and J 8 bases, leaving 11 bases between the germline ends.

This clone was counted a single time. The chain links TRBV14 to TRBJ2-7, with 8 bases matching TRBD2. This CDR3 has 15 residues. CDR1 and CDR2 from the germline V gene are SGHDN and FVKESK. V gave up 3 bases and J gave up 4 bases; unmatched junction bases: 8. CDR3 sequence (DNA): TGTGCCAGCAGCCAGTGGAGCGGGAGCTTGTACGAGCAGTACTTC. This codes for CASSQWSGSLYEQYF.

The chain has TRBV10-2 and TRBJ2-7, with 12 bases aligning to TRBD2. CDR1 is WSHSY, CDR2 SAAADI, per germline. CDR3 length: 16 amino acids. Unmatched junction bases numbered 12, after V lost 7 bases and J lost 5 bases. CDR3 coding DNA: TGCGCCAGCAAGAGGGGGGAGCTAGCGGGAGGGGACGAGCAGTACTTC. Its translation is CASKRGELAGGDEQYF.

J is TRBJ2-5 and V is TRBV28; TRBD1 aligns across 8 bases. J was trimmed by 1 base and V by 9 bases; bases with no gene match: 7. CDR1 is MDHEN, CDR2 SYDVKM, per germline. The CDR3 has 14 amino acids. The CDR3 region has the DNA TGTGCCAGTAAAGGGGACAGGCTCCAAGAGACCCAGTACTTC. Its protein is CASKGDRLQETQYF.

The chain combines TRBV7-9 with TRBJ1-2; 7 nucleotides line up with TRBD1. The CDR3 totals 15 residues. After removal of 1 base from V and 3 bases from J, the junction contained 5 bases not matched to a gene. Looked up from germline, CDR1 is SEHNR and CDR2 is FQNEAQ (reference sequence). The chain's CDR3 is CASSLGTGIDYGYTF. As DNA, the CDR3 is TGTGCCAGCAGCTTAGGGACAGGAATTGACTATGGCTACACCTTC.

The CDR3 nucleotides are TGTGCCAGCAGTTACTTTGTTGGGGAGCAGTACTTC. Protein product: CASSYFVGEQYF. V is TRBV6-6 and J is TRBJ2-7, with D unresolved. V was cut by 1 base and J by 7 bases, with 8 bases left in between. The germline gives CDR1 MNHNY, CDR2 SVGAGI (reference sequence). The length of the CDR3 is 12 residues.

V is TRBV19 and J is TRBJ2-3, with a tentative D call TRBD1 (6 bases). The CDR3 extends over 16 amino acids. Looked up from germline, CDR1 is LNHDA and CDR2 is SQIVND (reference sequence). V lost 6 bases to trimming and J lost 0 bases, with 16 bases between them. The CDR3 here is CASSPPGVVSTDTQYF. CDR3 bases: TGTGCCAGTAGCCCACCAGGGGTGGTAAGCACAGATACGCAGTATTTT.

This clone appeared a single time. V is TRBV29-1 and J is TRBJ2-2; D is uncertain. Germline V lookup: CDR1 SQVTM, CDR2 ANQGSEA. V was shortened by 4 bases and J by 0 bases, with 6 bases between the two germline ends. The CDR3 is 13 amino acids. The CDR3 nucleotides are TGCAGCGTTGGCTCTACGAACACCGGGGAGCTGTTTTTT. This gives the protein CSVGSTNTGELFF.

A remark on this clone: Germline and junction disagree at one end, which may indicate a read error. The rearrangement links TRBV7-6 to TRBJ2-7; D remains ambiguous. Germline V lookup: CDR1 SGHVS, CDR2 FNYEAQ. The CDR3 consists of 13 residues. The CDR3 DNA reads TGTGCCAGCAGTTTAGCTCACTCCTACGAGCAGTACTTC. Residues: CASSLAHSYEQYF.

The rearrangement uses TRBV18 and TRBJ2-5, with D perhaps assigned TRBD1 or TRBD2 (6 bases each). V lost 2 bases to trimming and J lost 1 base, with 23 bases between them. Germline V gene data show CDR1 as KGHSH and CDR2 as LQKENI. The CDR3 loop spans 19 amino acids. The DNA for the CDR3 is TGTGCCAGCTCACCAGGGCGCGGGACACCTAAGGGGTTCCAAGAGACCCAGTACTTC. The encoded protein is CASSPGRGTPKGFQETQYF.

The rearrangement uses TRBV10-3 and TRBJ2-1; D tentatively reads TRBD1 or TRBD2 (5 bases each). Trimming pared 11 bases from V and 0 bases from J, leaving 14 bases between. The CDR3 runs to 14 residues. Germline V lookup: CDR1 ENHRY, CDR2 SYGVKD. CDR3 protein: CAARGASSYNEQFF. DNA for the CDR3: TGTGCCGCCAGAGGGGCGAGCTCCTACAATGAGCAGTTCTTC.

The chain couples TRBV5-1 to TRBJ1-5; D might be TRBD1 (5 bases). Between the trimmed V and J ends, which lost 4 bases and 3 bases, there was a span of 8 bases. Germline V CDR1 and CDR2: SGHRS, YFSETQ. The CDR3 extends over 13 amino acids. Written as DNA, the CDR3 is TGCGCCAGCAGCGAACAGGCCAATCAGCCCCAGCATTTT. Translating it yields CASSEQANQPQHF.

The chain recombines TRBV27 with TRBJ1-2; possible D gene TRBD1, 5 bases. Germline V gene sequence: CDR1 MNHEY, CDR2 SMNVEV (reference sequence). The CDR3 contains 13 residues. The V end lost 4 bases, the J end lost 8 bases, and 14 bases lay between the germline ends. CDR3 region: CASSSHRDVGYTF. The CDR3 DNA is TGTGCCAGCAGTTCCCACCGGGACGTGGGCTACACCTTC.

The sample holds one count of this clone. The chain links TRBV19 to TRBJ1-5; unclear D gene. V dropped 1 base and J dropped 6 bases, with 19 bases sitting between them. This CDR3 spans 17 amino acids. Germline assignment: CDR1 LNHDA and CDR2 SQIVND (reference sequence). CDR3 bases: TGTGCCAGTAGTATAGGCAGGAAGAGACCCGGGCCTCAGCCCCAGCATTTT. Protein: CASSIGRKRPGPQPQHF.

The chain has TRBV19 and TRBJ2-6; 10 bases fit TRBD1. Germline CDR1 reads LNHDA; CDR2 reads SQIVND (reference sequence). The CDR3 totals 17 residues. The ends lost 6 bases at V and 1 base at J; junction bases unmatched: 6. The CDR3 here is CASSDLGQGSGANVLTF. CDR3 nucleotides: TGTGCCAGTAGCGATCTGGGACAGGGGTCTGGGGCCAACGTCCTGACTTTC.

The CDR3 loop reads CASSLATPGQGYEQYF. The CDR3 nucleotides read TGTGCCAGCAGCTTAGCGACGCCGGGACAGGGCTACGAGCAGTACTTC. The chain couples TRBV7-8 to TRBJ2-7, with TRBD1 identical over 9 bases. Per germline, CDR1 SGHVS and CDR2 FQNEAQ. Losses at the gene ends were 0 bases for V and 3 bases for J; bases not matched to a gene: 6. The CDR3 is made up of 16 amino acids.

This chain joins TRBV5-1 and TRBJ2-1, with 10 bases matching TRBD2. After removal of 4 bases from V and 6 bases from J, the junction contained 19 bases not matched to a gene. There are 19 residues in the CDR3. Per the germline V gene, CDR1 is SGHRS and CDR2 is YFSETQ. The CDR3 sequence is CASSAGPSGRGRGRNEQFF. The CDR3 DNA reads as TGCGCCAGCAGCGCTGGCCCTAGCGGGAGAGGTCGGGGGCGCAATGAGCAGTTCTTC.

The chain carries TRBV5-1 and TRBJ2-2; no clear D. The germline V gene encodes CDR1 SGHRS and CDR2 YFSETQ. The V gene lost 0 bases and the J gene lost 3 bases, with 12 bases spanning the gap. This CDR3 has 16 amino acids. The CDR3 DNA follows: TGCGCCAGCAGCTTGGTTTCTAGTCCGGACACCGGGGAGCTGTTTTTT. Amino acid sequence: CASSLVSSPDTGELFF.

V is TRBV19 and J is TRBJ2-5; D is uncertain. The germline V gene encodes CDR1 LNHDA and CDR2 SQIVND (reference sequence). CDR3 length: 11 residues. The ends were cut back, 8 bases at V and 5 bases at J, with 9 bases in the middle. The CDR3 nucleotides are TGTGCCAGTCAAAAGTTCGAGACCCAGTACTTC. It translates to CASQKFETQYF.

The rearrangement joins TRBV9 to TRBJ2-2; the D gene could be TRBD1 or TRBD2 (5 bases each). The germline V gene encodes CDR1 SGDLS and CDR2 YYNGEE. Trimming pared 4 bases from V and 4 bases from J, leaving 14 bases between. This CDR3 spans 15 amino acids. The CDR3 bases are TGTGCCAGCAGCCCCCCCGGGACCCGCACCGGGGAGCTGTTTTTT. Encoded protein: CASSPPGTRTGELFF.

On this clone itself: At the DNA level, this CDR3 is encoded by other sequences in the same sample as well. The gene calls are TRBV20-1 and TRBJ1-1; the D is unclear. This CDR3 has 10 amino acids. V dropped 5 bases and J dropped 4 bases, with 5 bases sitting between them. Germline V lookup: CDR1 DFQATT, CDR2 SNEGSKA (reference sequence). CDR3 residues: CSAGRTEAFF. The CDR3 bases are TGCAGTGCTGGGCGCACTGAAGCTTTCTTT.

The J gene is TRBJ2-1, the V gene TRBV11-2, with D perhaps matching TRBD2 (7 bases). The germline CDR1 and CDR2 sequences are SGHAT and FQNNGV. Trimming pared 4 bases from V and 12 bases from J, leaving 25 bases between. This CDR3 has 16 residues. The CDR3, as DNA: TGTGCCAGCAGCTCCATAAGGGGGAGGGCCATGAAGGGGCAGTTCTTC. It specifies CASSSIRGRAMKGQFF.

V and J are TRBV25-1 and TRBJ2-2; D is unclear. This CDR3 is built from 14 residues. V lost 4 bases, J lost 6 bases, and 12 bases lay in between. Germline loops: CDR1 MGHDK, CDR2 SYGVNS. The CDR3 here is CASSAARRSGELFF. Written as DNA, the CDR3 is TGTGCCAGCAGTGCTGCTCGGCGGTCCGGGGAGCTGTTTTTT.